The clone carrying this T cell receptor beta chain was observed a handful of times. Its antigen is not identified. Trimming took off 6 bases at V and 7 bases at J, with 12 bases between the two ends. CDR3 length equals 11 residues. Germline loops: CDR1 DFQATT, CDR2 SNEGSKA (reference sequence). Sorted populations were all over 98% pure. Every bit of the isolated RNA underwent reverse transcription, so sequencing read expressed TCRB transcripts. The assay was immunoSEQ multiplex PCR, and TCRdb's table has in-frame clones only and misses some. The table shows 350,000 to 450,000 clones, with 10% to 15% occurring only once. These data belong to a study of beta chain features in type 1 diabetes. Whole-study findings and limits: In all four CD4+ subsets, TCRB CDR3 length was significantly, moderately reduced in type 1 diabetes.

Sequenced input: naive CD4+ T cells from blood. This TCR was recovered from a woman between 18 and 30 years old with type 1 diabetes. J is TRBJ1-2 and V is TRBV20-1, with unresolved D. The CDR3 DNA reads as TGCAGTGCGAACGACATACGTGGCTACACCTTC. This gives the protein CSANDIRGYTF.